The clone carrying this TCR beta chain was found a few times. 13 Jbeta primers and 60 Vbeta primers were used for the PCR. The protocol was immunoSEQ multiplex PCR, while the TCRdb copy is restricted to in-frame clones and leaves out a portion. Of about 89,000 clones listed, 70% to 80% are singletons. The record originates from a study of cytomegalovirus exposure and HLA in healthy donors. In germline, CDR1 is SNHLY, CDR2 FYNNEI. Losses at the gene ends were 9 bases for V and 0 bases for J; bases not matched to a gene: 7. This CDR3 has 16 residues. The sequence was obtained from a man aged 25 to 40 in good health and CMV-seronegative. Sequenced sample: PBMCs. J is TRBJ2-6 and V is TRBV2; TRBD1 aligns across 8 bases. CDR3 nucleotides: TGTGCCAGTGCGGGACAGGATTACTCTGGGGCCAACGTCCTGACTTTC. Its translation is CASAGQDYSGANVLTF. The full variable domain, in which reference TRBV2 and TRBJ2-6 provide the parts outside the CDR3, is EPEVTQTPSHQVTQMGQEVILRCVPISNHLYFYWYRQILGQKVEFLVSFYNNEISEKSEIFDDQFSVERPDGSNFTLKIRSTKLEDSAMYFCASAGQDYSGANVLTFGAGSRLTVL.